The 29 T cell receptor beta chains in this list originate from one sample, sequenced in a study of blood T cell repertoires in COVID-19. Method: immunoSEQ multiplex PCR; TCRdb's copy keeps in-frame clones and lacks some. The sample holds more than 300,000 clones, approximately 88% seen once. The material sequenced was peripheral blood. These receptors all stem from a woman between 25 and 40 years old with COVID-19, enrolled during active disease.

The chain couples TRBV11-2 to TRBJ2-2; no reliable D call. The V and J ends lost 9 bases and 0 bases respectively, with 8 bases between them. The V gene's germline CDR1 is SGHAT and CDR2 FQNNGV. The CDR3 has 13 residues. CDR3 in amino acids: CASQKTNTGELFF. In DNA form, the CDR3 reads TGTGCCAGTCAGAAGACGAACACCGGGGAGCTGTTTTTT.

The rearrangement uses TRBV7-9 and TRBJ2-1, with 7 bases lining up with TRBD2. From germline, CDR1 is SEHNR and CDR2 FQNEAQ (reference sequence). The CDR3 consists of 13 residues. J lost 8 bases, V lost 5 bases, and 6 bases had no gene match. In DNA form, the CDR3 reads TGTGCCAGCAGCCCGGGGGGAGGGGATGAGCAGTTCTTC. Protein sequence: CASSPGGGDEQFF.

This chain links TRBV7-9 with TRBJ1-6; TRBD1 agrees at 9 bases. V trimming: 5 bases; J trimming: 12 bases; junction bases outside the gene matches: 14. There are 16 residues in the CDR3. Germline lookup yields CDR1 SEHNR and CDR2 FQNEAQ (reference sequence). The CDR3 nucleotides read TGTGCCAGCAGCCCTGGGCCGGGGACAGGGTTTCAACCCCTCCACTTT. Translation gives CASSPGPGTGFQPLHF.

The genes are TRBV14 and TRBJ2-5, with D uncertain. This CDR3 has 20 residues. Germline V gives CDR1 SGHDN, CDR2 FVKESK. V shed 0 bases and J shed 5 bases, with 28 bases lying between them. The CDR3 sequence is CASSQEEAIRNYWSGETQYF. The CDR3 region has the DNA TGTGCCAGCAGCCAAGAAGAGGCCATCCGCAACTATTGGTCCGGGGAGACCCAGTACTTC.

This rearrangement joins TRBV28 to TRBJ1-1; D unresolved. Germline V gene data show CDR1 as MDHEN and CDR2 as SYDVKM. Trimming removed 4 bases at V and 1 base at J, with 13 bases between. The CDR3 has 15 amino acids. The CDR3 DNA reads TGTGCCAGCAGTTCGCGTGGAGCCCCGAACACTGAAGCTTTCTTT. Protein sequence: CASSSRGAPNTEAFF.

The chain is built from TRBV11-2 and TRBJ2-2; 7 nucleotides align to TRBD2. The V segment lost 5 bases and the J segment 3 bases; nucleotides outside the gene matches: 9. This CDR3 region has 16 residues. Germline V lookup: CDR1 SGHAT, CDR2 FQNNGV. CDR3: CASSAGRAGHTGELFF. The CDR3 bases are TGTGCCAGCAGCGCAGGTCGAGCGGGGCACACCGGGGAGCTGTTTTTT. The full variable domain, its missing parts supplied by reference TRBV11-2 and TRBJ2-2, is EAGVAQSPRYKIIEKRQSVAFWCNPISGHATLYWYQQILGQGPKLLIQFQNNGVVDDSQLPKDRFSAERLKGVDSTLKIQPAKLEDSAVYLCASSAGRAGHTGELFFGEGSRLTVL.

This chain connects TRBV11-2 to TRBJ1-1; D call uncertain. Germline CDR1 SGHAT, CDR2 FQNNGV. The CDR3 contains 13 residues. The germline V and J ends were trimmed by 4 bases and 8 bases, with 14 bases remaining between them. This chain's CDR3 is CASSSFFIREAFF. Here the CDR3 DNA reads TGTGCCAGCAGCTCCTTTTTTATTCGGGAAGCTTTCTTT.

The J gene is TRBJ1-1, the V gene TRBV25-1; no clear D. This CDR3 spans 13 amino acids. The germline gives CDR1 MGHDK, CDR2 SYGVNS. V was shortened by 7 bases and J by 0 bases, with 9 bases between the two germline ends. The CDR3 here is CASTPGVNTEAFF. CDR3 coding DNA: TGTGCCAGCACTCCCGGGGTGAACACTGAAGCTTTCTTT.

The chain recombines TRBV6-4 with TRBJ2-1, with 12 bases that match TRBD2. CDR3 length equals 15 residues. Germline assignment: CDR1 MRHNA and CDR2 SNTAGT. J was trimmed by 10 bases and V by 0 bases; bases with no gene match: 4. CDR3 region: CASSDSASGGDEQFF. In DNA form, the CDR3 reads TGTGCCAGCAGTGACTCGGCTAGCGGGGGGGACGAGCAGTTCTTC.

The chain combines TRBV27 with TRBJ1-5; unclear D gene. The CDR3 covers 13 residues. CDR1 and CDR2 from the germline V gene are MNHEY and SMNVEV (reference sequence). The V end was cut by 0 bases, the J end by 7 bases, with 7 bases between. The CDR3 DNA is TGTGCCAGCAGTTTATCCTTTAGACAGCCCCAGCATTTT. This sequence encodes CASSLSFRQPQHF.

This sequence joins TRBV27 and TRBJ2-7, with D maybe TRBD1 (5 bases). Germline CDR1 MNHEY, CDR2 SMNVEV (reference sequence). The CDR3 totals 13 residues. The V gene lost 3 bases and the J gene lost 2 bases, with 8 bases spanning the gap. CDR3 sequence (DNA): TGTGCCAGCAGTTTCGGACAAGCCTACGAGCAGTACTTC. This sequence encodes CASSFGQAYEQYF.

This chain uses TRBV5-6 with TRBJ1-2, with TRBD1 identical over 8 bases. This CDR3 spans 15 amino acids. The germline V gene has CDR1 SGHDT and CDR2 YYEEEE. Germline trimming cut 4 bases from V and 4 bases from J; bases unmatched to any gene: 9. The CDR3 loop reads CASSVRITGGYGYTF. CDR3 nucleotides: TGTGCCAGCAGCGTCCGTATAACAGGGGGCTATGGCTACACCTTC.

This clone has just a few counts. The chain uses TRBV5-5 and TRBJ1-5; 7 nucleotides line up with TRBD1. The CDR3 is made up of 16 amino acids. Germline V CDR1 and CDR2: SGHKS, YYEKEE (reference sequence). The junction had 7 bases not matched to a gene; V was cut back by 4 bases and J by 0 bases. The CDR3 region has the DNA TGTGCCAGCAGCAACCCAGACAGGGCTAGCAATCAGCCCCAGCATTTT. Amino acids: CASSNPDRASNQPQHF. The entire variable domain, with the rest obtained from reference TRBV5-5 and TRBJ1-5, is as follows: DAGVTQSPTHLIKTRGQQVTLRCSPISGHKSVSWYQQVLGQGPQFIFQYYEKEERGRGNFPDRFSARQFPNYSSELNVNALLLGDSALYLCASSNPDRASNQPQHFGDGTRLSIL.

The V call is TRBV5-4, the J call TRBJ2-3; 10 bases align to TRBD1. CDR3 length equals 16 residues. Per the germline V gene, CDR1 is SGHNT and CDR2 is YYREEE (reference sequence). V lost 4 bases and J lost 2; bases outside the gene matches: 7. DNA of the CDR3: TGTGCCAGCAGCCTCCGGGACAGGGGTCACACAGATACGCAGTATTTT. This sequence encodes CASSLRDRGHTDTQYF.

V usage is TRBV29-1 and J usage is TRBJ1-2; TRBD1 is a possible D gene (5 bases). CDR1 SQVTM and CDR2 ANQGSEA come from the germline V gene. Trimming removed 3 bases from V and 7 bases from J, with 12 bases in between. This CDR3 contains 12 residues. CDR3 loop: CSVELGEGGYTF. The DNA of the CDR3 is TGCAGCGTTGAGTTAGGGGAAGGTGGCTACACCTTC. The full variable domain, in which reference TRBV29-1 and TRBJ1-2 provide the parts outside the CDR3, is SAVISQKPSRDICQRGTSLTIQCQVDSQVTMMFWYRQQPGQSLTLIATANQGSEATYESGFVIDKFPISRPNLTFSTLTVSNMSPEDSSIYLCSVELGEGGYTFGSGTRLTVV.

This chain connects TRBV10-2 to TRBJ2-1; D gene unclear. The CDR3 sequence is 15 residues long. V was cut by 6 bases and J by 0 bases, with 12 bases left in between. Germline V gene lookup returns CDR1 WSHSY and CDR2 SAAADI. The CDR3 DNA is TGCGCCAGCAGGGTCGACACGAGCTCCTACAATGAGCAGTTCTTC. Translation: CASRVDTSSYNEQFF.

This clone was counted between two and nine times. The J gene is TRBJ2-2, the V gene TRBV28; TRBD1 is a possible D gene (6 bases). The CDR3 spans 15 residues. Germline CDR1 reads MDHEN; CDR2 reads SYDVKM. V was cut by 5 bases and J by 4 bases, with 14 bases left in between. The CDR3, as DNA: TGTGCCAGCAGTGCCAACAGGGTTTTCACCGGGGAGCTGTTTTTT. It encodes CASSANRVFTGELFF.

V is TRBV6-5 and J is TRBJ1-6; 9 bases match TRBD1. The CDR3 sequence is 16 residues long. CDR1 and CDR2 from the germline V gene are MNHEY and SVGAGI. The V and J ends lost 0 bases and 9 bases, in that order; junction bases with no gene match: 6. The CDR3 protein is CASSYSYRGHGSPLHF. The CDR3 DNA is TGTGCCAGCAGTTACTCGTACAGGGGGCATGGTTCACCCCTCCACTTT.

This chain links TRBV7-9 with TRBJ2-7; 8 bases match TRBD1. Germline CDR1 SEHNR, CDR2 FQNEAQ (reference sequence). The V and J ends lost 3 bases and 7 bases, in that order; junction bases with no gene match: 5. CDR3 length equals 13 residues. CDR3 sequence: CASSFGQGGEQYV. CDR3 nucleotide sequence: TGTGCCAGCAGCTTTGGACAGGGTGGAGAGCAGTACGTC.

The CDR3 loop reads CASSLVNGGREETQYF. CDR3 DNA: TGTGCCAGCAGCTTGGTTAACGGGGGGCGAGAGGAGACCCAGTACTTC. This chain uses TRBV5-4 with TRBJ2-5; perhaps TRBD2 as D (7 bases). The V and J ends lost 0 bases and 5 bases respectively, with 17 bases between them. The CDR3 contains 16 residues. Germline V CDR1 and CDR2: SGHNT, YYREEE (reference sequence).

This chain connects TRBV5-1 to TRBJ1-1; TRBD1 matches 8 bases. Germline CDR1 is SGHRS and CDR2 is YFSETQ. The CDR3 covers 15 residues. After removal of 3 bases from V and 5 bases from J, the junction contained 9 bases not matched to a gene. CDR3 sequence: CASSSSGGARTEAFF. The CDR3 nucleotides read TGCGCCAGCAGCTCCTCAGGGGGCGCAAGGACTGAAGCTTTCTTT.

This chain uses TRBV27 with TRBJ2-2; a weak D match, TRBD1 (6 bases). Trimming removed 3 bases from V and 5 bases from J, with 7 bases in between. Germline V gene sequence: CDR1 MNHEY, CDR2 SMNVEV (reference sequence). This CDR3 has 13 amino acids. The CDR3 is CASSFRGTGELFF. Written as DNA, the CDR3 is TGTGCCAGCAGTTTCAGGGGTACCGGGGAGCTGTTTTTT.

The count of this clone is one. CDR3 sequence: CASSPPAGGRDEQFF. The CDR3 region has the DNA TGTGCCAGCTCACCACCGGCGGGGGGGCGGGATGAGCAGTTCTTC. This chain links TRBV18 with TRBJ2-1; 9 bases line up with TRBD2. With 0 bases clipped from V and 8 bases from J, the junction kept 5 bases outside the gene matches. The CDR3 totals 15 residues. The germline V gene encodes CDR1 KGHSH and CDR2 LQKENI.

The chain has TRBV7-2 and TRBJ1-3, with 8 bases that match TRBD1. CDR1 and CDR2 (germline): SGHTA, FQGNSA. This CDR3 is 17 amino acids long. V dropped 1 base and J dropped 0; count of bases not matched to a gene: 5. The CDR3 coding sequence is TGTGCCAGCAGCTTAGGACAGGGGATAAGCTCTGGAAACACCATATATTTT. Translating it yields CASSLGQGISSGNTIYF.

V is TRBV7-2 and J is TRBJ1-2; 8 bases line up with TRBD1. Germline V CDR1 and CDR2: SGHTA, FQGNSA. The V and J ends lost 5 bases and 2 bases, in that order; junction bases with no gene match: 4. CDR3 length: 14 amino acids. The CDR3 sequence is CASSPRQGNYGYTF. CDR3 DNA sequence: TGTGCCAGCAGCCCGCGACAGGGGAACTATGGCTACACCTTC.

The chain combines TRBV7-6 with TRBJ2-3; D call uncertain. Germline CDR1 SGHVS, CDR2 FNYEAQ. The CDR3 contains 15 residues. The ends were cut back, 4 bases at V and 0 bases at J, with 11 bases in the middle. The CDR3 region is CASSSEISSTDTQYF. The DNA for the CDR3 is TGTGCCAGCAGCTCAGAAATCTCTAGCACAGATACGCAGTATTTT.

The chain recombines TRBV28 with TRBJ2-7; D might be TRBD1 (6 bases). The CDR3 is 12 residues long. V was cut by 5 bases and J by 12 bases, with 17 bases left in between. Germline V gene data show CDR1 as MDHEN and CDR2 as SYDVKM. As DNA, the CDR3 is TGTGCCAGCAGTCTCACTGGGGACATGATGTACGTC. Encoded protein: CASSLTGDMMYV.

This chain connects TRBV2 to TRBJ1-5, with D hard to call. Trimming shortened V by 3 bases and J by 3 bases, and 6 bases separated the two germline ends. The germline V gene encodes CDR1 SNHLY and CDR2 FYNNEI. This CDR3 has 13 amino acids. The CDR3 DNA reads TGTGCCAGCAGTGACAGGCTCAATCAGCCCCAGCATTTT. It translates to CASSDRLNQPQHF.

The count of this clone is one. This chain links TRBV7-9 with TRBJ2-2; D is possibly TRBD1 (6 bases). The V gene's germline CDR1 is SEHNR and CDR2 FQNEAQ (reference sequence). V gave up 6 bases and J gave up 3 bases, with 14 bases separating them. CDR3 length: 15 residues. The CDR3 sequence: CASRAYAGDTGELFF. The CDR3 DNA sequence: TGTGCCAGCAGGGCTTACGCAGGGGACACCGGGGAGCTGTTTTTT.